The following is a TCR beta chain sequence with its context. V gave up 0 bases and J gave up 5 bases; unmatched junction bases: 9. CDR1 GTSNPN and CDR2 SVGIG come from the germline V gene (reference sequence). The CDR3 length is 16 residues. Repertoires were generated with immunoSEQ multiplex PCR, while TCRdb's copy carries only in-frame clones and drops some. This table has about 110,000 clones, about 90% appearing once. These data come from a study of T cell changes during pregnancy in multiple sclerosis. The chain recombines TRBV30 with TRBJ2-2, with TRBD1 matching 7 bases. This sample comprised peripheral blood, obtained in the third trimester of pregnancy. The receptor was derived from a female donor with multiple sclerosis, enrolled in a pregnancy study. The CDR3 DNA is TGTGCCTGGAGTGTTAGGAGAAGGGGGCGGACCGGGGAGCTGTTTTTT. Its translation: CAWSVRRRGRTGELFF.